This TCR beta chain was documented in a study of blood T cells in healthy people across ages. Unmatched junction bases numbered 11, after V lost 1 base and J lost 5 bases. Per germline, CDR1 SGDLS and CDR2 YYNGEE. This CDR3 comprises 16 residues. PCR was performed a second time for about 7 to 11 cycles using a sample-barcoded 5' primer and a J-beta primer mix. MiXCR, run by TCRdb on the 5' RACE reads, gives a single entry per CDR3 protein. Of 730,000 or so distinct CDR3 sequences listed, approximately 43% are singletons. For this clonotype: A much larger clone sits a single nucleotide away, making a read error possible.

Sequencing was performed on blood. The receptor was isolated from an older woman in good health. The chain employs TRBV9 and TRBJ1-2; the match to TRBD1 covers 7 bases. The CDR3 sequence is CASSVRDSGFRYGYTF. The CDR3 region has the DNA TGTGCCAGCAGCGTAAGGGACAGTGGCTTTAGATATGGCTACACCTTC. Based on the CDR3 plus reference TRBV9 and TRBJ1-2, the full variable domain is DSGVTQTPKHLITATGQRVTLRCSPRSGDLSVYWYQQSLDQGLQFLIQYYNGEERAKGNILERFSAQQFPDLHSELNLSSLELGDSALYFCASSVRDSGFRYGYTFGSGTRLTVV.